This section outlines one T cell receptor (beta chain) sequence together with its context. These data belong to a study of blood T cell repertoires in COVID-19. On the study more broadly: Specimens from acute and convalescent COVID-19 originated in the United States, Italy and Spain.

J gave up 1 base and V 3 bases, and 4 bases lay outside the gene matches. This CDR3 comprises 15 residues. Germline V gives CDR1 SGHTA, CDR2 FQGNSA. Living in about 25 US areas, the participants were between roughly 18 and 90 years of age. Study processing details: Amplified reference gene primers provided the basis for estimating nucleated cell counts. TCRdb keeps only in-frame clones here, not all; method: immunoSEQ multiplex PCR. V, J and clone size reflect that table, while D and trimming were determined from the DNA. Of roughly 170,000 clones in the sample, around four fifths are singletons; the top ten hold 3.6%.

The gene calls are TRBV7-2 and TRBJ1-1; 8 positions match TRBD1. Sequencing was carried out using PBMCs or T cells enriched from blood (not recorded which). This TCR came from a woman aged 45-59 years in a cohort exposed to, infected with or recovered from COVID-19 (not recorded which). The CDR3 sequence: CASSFTGGKNTEAFF. CDR3 sequence (DNA): TGTGCCAGCAGCTTTACAGGGGGTAAGAACACTGAAGCTTTCTTT. The full variable domain, rest sourced from reference TRBV7-2 and TRBJ1-1, is GAGVSQSPSNKVTEKGKDVELRCDPISGHTALYWYRQSLGQGLEFLIYFQGNSAPDKSGLPSDRFSAERTGGSVSTLTIQRTQQEDSAVYLCASSFTGGKNTEAFFGQGTRLTVV.